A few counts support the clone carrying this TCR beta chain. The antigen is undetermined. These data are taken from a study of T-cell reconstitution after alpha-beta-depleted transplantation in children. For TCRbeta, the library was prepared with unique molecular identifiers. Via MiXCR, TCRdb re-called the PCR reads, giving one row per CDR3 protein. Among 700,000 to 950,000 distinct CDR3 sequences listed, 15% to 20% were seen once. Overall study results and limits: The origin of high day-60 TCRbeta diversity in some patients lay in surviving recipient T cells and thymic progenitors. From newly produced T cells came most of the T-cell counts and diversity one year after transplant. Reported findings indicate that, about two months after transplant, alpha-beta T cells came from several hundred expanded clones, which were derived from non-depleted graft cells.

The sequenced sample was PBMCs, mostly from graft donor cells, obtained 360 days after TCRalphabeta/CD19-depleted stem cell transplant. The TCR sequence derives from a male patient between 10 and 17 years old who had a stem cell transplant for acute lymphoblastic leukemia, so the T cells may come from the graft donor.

CDR3 in amino acids: CASGPGGFGTGELFF. CDR3 nucleotide sequence: TGTGCTAGTGGTCCAGGGGGCTTCGGCACCGGGGAGCTGTTTTTT. J is TRBJ2-2 and V is TRBV12-5, with 8 bases lining up with TRBD1. The CDR3 is made up of 15 amino acids. The trim removed 5 bases at V and 4 bases at J, leaving 6 bases unmatched. Per germline, CDR1 LGHNT and CDR2 FRNRAP.